This T cell receptor beta chain emerged from a study of sequential checkpoint blockade in melanoma. Study context: TCRbeta immunosequencing was performed on DNA from around 91 pretreatment melanoma tumor samples. Matched biopsies came pretreatment and at week 13 for some 22 patients.

Whole-study results and caveats: Mutational load did not correlate with tumor T-cell fraction or clonality. Pretreatment TIL clonality tracked with response in the nivolumab-first arm.

Profiled with immunoSEQ multiplex PCR; TCRdb holds only in-frame clones, not every one. The repertoire holds a few thousand clones, with approximately 40% as singletons. This CDR3 contains 12 residues. Sample treatment: randomized to nivolumab then ipilimumab (arm A) or the reverse (arm B). A note on this clone: The antigen is undetermined.

The chain is built from TRBV1 and TRBJ2-1. TRBV1 is a pseudogene segment. The sequence derives from a human donor with melanoma. The specimen was tumor tissue (inferred from file names), collected from a patient given nivolumab and ipilimumab in sequence. In DNA, the CDR3 is TGCGCCAGCAGCGGGACGTTTAATGAGCAGTTCTTC. This gives the protein CASSGTFNEQFF.